This T cell receptor (beta chain) came from a study of identifying expanded T cells in peripheral blood. Study-wide results and caveats: Roughly two-week clone count variance significantly increased as total template count grew.

A remark on this clone: Its cognate antigen is unknown.

Trimming cost V 6 bases and J 1 base; bases outside gene matches: 3. This CDR3 contains 15 residues. Looked up from germline, CDR1 is MNHEY and CDR2 is SVGAGI. During the collection period, no donor immune events like infections were recorded. Sequenced by immunoSEQ multiplex PCR; TCRdb stores in-frame clones only, minus some. This table has under 70,000 clones, approximately 89% appearing once. This clonotype originated in a person between 18 and 75 years old in good health. The chain has TRBV6-5 and TRBJ2-7; 13 bases align to TRBD2. Material: blood. CDR3 loop: CASSQGLAGSYEQYF. The CDR3 bases are TGTGCCAGCAGCCAGGGACTAGCGGGGTCCTACGAGCAGTACTTC.